This T cell receptor (beta chain) emerged from a study of technical replicates of blood from a handful of donors. Assay: immunoSEQ multiplex PCR; the TCRdb copy retains only in-frame clones and omits some. The sample has over 70,000 clones, over 85% seen once; the top ten hold roughly 0.41%. J lost 1 base, V lost 6 bases, and 2 bases had no gene match. Germline V gives CDR1 SNHLY, CDR2 FYNNEI. The CDR3 consists of 15 residues. The receptor's source is a human donor in good health. The rearrangement uses TRBV2 and TRBJ2-2; TRBD2 agrees at 10 bases. The source material was T cells isolated from PBMCs. CDR3 sequence reads: CASSGLAENTGELFF. The CDR3 coding sequence is TGTGCCAGCAGCGGACTAGCGGAGAACACCGGGGAGCTGTTTTTT.